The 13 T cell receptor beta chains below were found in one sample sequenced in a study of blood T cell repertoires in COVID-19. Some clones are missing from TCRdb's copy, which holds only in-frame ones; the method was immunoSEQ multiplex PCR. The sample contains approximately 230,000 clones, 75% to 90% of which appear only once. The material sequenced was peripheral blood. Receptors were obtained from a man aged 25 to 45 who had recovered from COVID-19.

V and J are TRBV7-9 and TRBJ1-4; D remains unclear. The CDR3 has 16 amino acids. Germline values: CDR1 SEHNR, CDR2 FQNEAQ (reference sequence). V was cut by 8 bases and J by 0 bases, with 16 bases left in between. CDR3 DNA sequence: TGTGCCAGCGGCCGGGAGGGTGGGACAACTAATGAAAAACTGTTTTTT. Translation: CASGREGGTTNEKLFF.

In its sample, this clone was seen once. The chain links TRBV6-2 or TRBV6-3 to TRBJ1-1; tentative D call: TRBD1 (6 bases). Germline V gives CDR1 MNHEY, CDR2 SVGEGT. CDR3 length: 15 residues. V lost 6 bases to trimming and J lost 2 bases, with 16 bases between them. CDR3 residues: CASSTLRQVNTEAFF. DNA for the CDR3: TGTGCCAGCAGCACCCTCCGACAGGTTAACACTGAAGCTTTCTTT.

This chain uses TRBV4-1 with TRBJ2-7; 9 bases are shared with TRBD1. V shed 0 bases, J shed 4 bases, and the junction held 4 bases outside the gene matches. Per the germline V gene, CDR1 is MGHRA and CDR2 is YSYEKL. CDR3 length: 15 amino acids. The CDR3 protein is CASSQDDGQGYEQYF. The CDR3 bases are TGCGCCAGCAGCCAAGATGACGGACAGGGGTACGAGCAGTACTTC.

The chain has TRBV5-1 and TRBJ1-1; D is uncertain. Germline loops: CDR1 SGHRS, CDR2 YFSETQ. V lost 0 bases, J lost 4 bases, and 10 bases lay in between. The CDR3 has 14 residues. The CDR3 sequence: CASSLGQVSTEAFF. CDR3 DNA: TGCGCCAGCAGCTTGGGTCAGGTGTCCACTGAAGCTTTCTTT.

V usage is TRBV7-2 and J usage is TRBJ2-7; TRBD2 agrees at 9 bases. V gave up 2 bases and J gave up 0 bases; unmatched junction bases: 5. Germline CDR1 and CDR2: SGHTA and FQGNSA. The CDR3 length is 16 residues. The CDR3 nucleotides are TGTGCCAGCAGCTTACGCGGGGGGGAACTCTCCTACGAGCAGTACTTC. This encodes CASSLRGGELSYEQYF.

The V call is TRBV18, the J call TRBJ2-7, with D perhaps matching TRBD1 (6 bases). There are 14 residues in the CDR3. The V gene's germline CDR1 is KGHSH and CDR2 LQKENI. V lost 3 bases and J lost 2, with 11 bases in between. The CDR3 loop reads CASSPLDSTYEQYF. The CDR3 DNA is TGTGCCAGCTCACCCTTGGACAGCACCTACGAGCAGTACTTC.

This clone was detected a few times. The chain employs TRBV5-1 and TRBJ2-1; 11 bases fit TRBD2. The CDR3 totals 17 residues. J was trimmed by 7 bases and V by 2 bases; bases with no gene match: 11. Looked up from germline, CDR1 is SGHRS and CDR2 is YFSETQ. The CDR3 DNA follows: TGCGCCAGCAGCTTTATTTATAGCGGGGGGGCTGGAAATGAGCAGTTCTTC. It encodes CASSFIYSGGAGNEQFF.

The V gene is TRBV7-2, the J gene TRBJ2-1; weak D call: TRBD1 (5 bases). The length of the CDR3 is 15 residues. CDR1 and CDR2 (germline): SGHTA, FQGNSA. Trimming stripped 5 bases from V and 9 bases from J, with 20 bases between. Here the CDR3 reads CASSLWLAWTTEQFF. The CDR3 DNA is TGTGCCAGCAGCCTATGGTTGGCCTGGACAACTGAGCAGTTCTTC.

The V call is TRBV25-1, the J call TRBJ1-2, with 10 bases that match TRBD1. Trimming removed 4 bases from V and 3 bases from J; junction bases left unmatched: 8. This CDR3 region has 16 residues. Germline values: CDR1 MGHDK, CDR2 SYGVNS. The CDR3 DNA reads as TGTGCCAGCAGTGGGGACAGGGGAGGTATGGACTATGGCTACACCTTC. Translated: CASSGDRGGMDYGYTF.

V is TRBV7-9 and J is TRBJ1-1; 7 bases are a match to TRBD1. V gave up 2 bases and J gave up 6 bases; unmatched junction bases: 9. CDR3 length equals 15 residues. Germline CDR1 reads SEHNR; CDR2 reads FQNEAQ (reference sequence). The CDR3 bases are TGTGCCAGCAGCTTAATAGACAGGGAAGGGTCTGAAGCTTTCTTT. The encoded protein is CASSLIDREGSEAFF.

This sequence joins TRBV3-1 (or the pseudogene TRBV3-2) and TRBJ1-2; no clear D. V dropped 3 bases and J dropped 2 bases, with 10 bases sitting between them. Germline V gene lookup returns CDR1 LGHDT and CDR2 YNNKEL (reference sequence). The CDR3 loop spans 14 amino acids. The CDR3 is CASSHAGENYGYTF. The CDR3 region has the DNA TGTGCCAGCAGCCACGCCGGGGAGAACTATGGCTACACCTTC.

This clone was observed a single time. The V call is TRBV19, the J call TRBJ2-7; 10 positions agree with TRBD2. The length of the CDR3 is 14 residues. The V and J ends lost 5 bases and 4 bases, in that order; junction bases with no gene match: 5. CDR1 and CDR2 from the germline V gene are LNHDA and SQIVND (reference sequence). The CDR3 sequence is CASSPLAGVYEQYF. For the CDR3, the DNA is TGTGCCAGTAGTCCCCTAGCGGGGGTGTACGAGCAGTACTTC. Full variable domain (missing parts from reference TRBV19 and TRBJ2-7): DGGITQSPKYLFRKEGQNVTLSCEQNLNHDAMYWYRQDPGQGLRLIYYSQIVNDFQKGDIAEGYSVSREKKESFPLTVTSAQKNPTAFYLCASSPLAGVYEQYFGPGTRLTVT.

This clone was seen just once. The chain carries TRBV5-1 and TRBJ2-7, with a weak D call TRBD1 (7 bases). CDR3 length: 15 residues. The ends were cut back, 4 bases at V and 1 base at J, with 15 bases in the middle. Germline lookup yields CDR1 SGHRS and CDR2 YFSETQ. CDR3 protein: CASSSRGAGSYEQYF. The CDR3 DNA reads TGCGCCAGCAGCAGCAGGGGGGCAGGATCCTACGAGCAGTACTTC.